The 32 T cell receptor beta chains listed next were all sequenced from one sample in a study of T cells in Graves' hyperthyroidism and ophthalmopathy. RNA transcripts were the template for amplifying TCR beta CDR3 regions. The HTBI primer set was used in a first-round RT-PCR of the TCR CDR3. Using its own MiXCR run on the multiplex PCR reads, TCRdb lists one record per CDR3 protein. The repertoire holds a few hundred thousand distinct CDR3 sequences, with about 43% as singletons. Sequencing was performed on peripheral blood or thyroid tissue (not recorded which). The receptor source for this set is a woman under 30 with Graves' hyperthyroidism.

As for this clonotype: With a much larger clone just one base away, this may be a read error. This chain joins TRBV7-9 and TRBJ2-2; TRBD2 matches at 7 bases. Germline V CDR1 and CDR2: SEHNR, FQNEAQ (reference sequence). CDR3 size: 17 residues. The CDR3 sequence: CASSARDYIANTGELLF. DNA for the CDR3: TGTGCCAGCAGTGCCCGGGACTACATCGCGAACACCGGGGAGCTGCTTTTT.

This clonotype was seen repeatedly, ten times or more. The chain combines TRBV7-2 with TRBJ1-2; no firm D call. The CDR3 totals 14 residues. The germline V gene encodes CDR1 SGHTA and CDR2 FQGNSA. Trimming took 5 bases from V and 4 from J, leaving 14 bases between them. This CDR3 reads CASSLSPLSYGYTF. CDR3 coding DNA: TGTGCCAGCAGCCTAAGTCCCTTATCCTATGGCTACACCTTC.

The CDR3 protein is CASRNSGRAYNEQYF. The CDR3 bases are TGTGCCAGCAGAAATAGCGGGAGGGCTTACAATGAGCAGTACTTC. The rearrangement joins TRBV7-2 to TRBJ2-7; 11 nucleotides agree with TRBD2. The germline V gene has CDR1 SGHTA and CDR2 FQGNSA. V lost 6 bases and J lost 7; bases outside the gene matches: 11. The CDR3 is made up of 15 amino acids. The full variable domain, rest sourced from reference TRBV7-2 and TRBJ2-7, is GAGVSQSPSNKVTEKGKDVELRCDPISGHTALYWYRQSLGQGLEFLIYFQGNSAPDKSGLPSDRFSAERTGGSVSTLTIQRTQQEDSAVYLCASRNSGRAYNEQYFGPGTRLTVT.

J is TRBJ1-2 and V is TRBV15; weak D call: TRBD1 (5 bases). Per the germline V gene, CDR1 is LNHNV and CDR2 is YYDKDF (reference sequence). This CDR3 spans 18 amino acids. V was pared by 0 bases and J by 4 bases, with 21 bases between. The CDR3 DNA reads as TGTGCCACCAGCAGAGAAACAGGTTCCGAATCGACTGGCTATGGCTACACCTTC. Its protein is CATSRETGSESTGYGYTF.

This clonotype showed up just a few times. The rearrangement joins TRBV25-1 to TRBJ2-1; D is undetermined. Per the germline V gene, CDR1 is MGHDK and CDR2 is SYGVNS. V was shortened by 3 bases and J by 4 bases, with 7 bases between the two germline ends. The CDR3 covers 13 residues. CDR3 DNA sequence: TGTGCCAGCAGTGATAGATGGTACAATGAGCAGTTCTTC. As protein: CASSDRWYNEQFF.

This clonotype was found many times. The chain uses TRBV20-1 and TRBJ1-2, with 7 bases matching TRBD1. The CDR3 is 13 amino acids. Unmatched junction bases numbered 12, after V lost 6 bases and J lost 8 bases. CDR1 is DFQATT and CDR2 is SNEGSKA in the germline V gene (reference sequence). The DNA for the CDR3 is TGCAGTGCAAAGATGGACAGGTCTTTCGGCTACACCTTC. Translation gives CSAKMDRSFGYTF.

This clonotype was detected once. One end of the junction is discordant with germline, which a read error may explain. V is TRBV20-1 and J is TRBJ2-5; 7 positions agree with TRBD2. The CDR3 length is 11 residues. Germline CDR1 and CDR2: DFQATT and SNEGSKA (reference sequence). The CDR3 protein is CSPSGQETQYF. For the CDR3, the DNA is TGCAGTCCTAGCGGACAAGAGACCCAGTACTTC.

This clonotype was observed many times. In nucleotides, the CDR3 is TGTGCCAGCAGTTACTCGATCAGCTACGAGCAGTACTTC. As protein: CASSYSISYEQYF. The rearrangement links TRBV6-5 to TRBJ2-7; unclear D gene. CDR3 size: 13 residues. From germline, CDR1 is MNHEY and CDR2 SVGAGI. V was shortened by 0 bases and J by 3 bases, with 6 bases between the two germline ends.

The chain joins TRBV2 to TRBJ2-7; D gene uncertain. The V gene's germline CDR1 is SNHLY and CDR2 FYNNEI. V was pared by 6 bases and J by 7 bases, with 13 bases between. The CDR3 is made up of 12 amino acids. For the CDR3, the DNA is TGTGCCAGCAGGATACTGGCTATTGAGCAGTACTTC. It encodes CASRILAIEQYF.

This clonotype was found many times. The V call is TRBV20-1, the J call TRBJ1-5, with TRBD1 identical over 8 bases. CDR1 DFQATT and CDR2 SNEGSKA come from the germline V gene (reference sequence). The CDR3 is made up of 14 amino acids. V gave up 5 bases and J gave up 0 bases; unmatched junction bases: 3. CDR3 coding DNA: TGCAGTGCTGCAGGGGGCTATAGCAATCAGCCCCAGCATTTT. Amino acids: CSAAGGYSNQPQHF.

This clonotype occurred many times. V usage is TRBV2 and J usage is TRBJ2-2; no clear D gene. Germline V gene sequence: CDR1 SNHLY, CDR2 FYNNEI. This CDR3 is 15 amino acids long. V lost 5 bases to trimming and J lost 0 bases, with 10 bases between them. CDR3 bases: TGTGCCAGCAGTCTTCTGCGAACGAACACCGGGGAGCTGTTTTTT. Its translation: CASSLLRTNTGELFF.

The chain is built from TRBV2 and TRBJ2-7; D possibly matches TRBD1 or TRBD2 (6 bases each). Germline CDR1 SNHLY, CDR2 FYNNEI. CDR3 length: 15 amino acids. With 3 bases removed from V and 7 bases from J, the gap between germline ends came to 19 bases. The CDR3 here is CASSDDRRDTGEQYF. CDR3 coding DNA: TGTGCCAGCAGTGATGACCGGCGGGACACCGGGGAGCAGTACTTC. Variable domain in full (rest from reference TRBV2 and TRBJ2-7): EPEVTQTPSHQVTQMGQEVILRCVPISNHLYFYWYRQILGQKVEFLVSFYNNEISEKSEIFDDQFSVERPDGSNFTLKIRSTKLEDSAMYFCASSDDRRDTGEQYFGPGTRLTVT.

Many counts were recorded for this clonotype. The chain is built from TRBV7-9 and TRBJ2-7; D not resolved. The CDR3 is 11 amino acids. Between the trimmed V and J ends, which lost 5 bases and 5 bases, there was a span of 7 bases. Germline-derived CDR1 and CDR2 are SEHNR and FQNEAQ (reference sequence). Written as DNA, the CDR3 is TGTGCCAGCAGCCCTGGGCACGAGCAGTACTTC. It is translated as CASSPGHEQYF.

The chain joins TRBV10-3 to TRBJ1-4; 10 bases fit TRBD1. This CDR3 contains 15 residues. Losses at the gene ends were 10 bases for V and 4 bases for J; bases not matched to a gene: 9. Germline CDR1 reads ENHRY; CDR2 reads SYGVKD. CDR3 bases: TGTGCCAACAGGGGACAGGGGAACCATAATGAAAAACTGTTTTTT. The encoded protein is CANRGQGNHNEKLFF.

This clonotype was seen ten or more times. This chain connects TRBV20-1 to TRBJ1-1; D might be TRBD1 (5 bases). This CDR3 has 13 residues. Deletions cut 2 bases from V and 2 bases from J, with 9 bases between. Germline assignment: CDR1 DFQATT and CDR2 SNEGSKA (reference sequence). The CDR3 loop is CSARLDINTEAFF. The CDR3 bases are TGCAGTGCTAGATTGGACATTAACACTGAAGCTTTCTTT.

This clonotype was counted many times. This chain uses TRBV15 with TRBJ1-4; TRBD1 is a possible D gene (6 bases). V lost 8 bases and J 0 bases, leaving 10 bases between the germline ends. The germline CDR1 and CDR2 sequences are LNHNV and YYDKDF (reference sequence). The CDR3 loop spans 14 amino acids. The CDR3 here is CATRRQATNEKLFF. CDR3 in DNA: TGTGCCACCCGCCGACAGGCAACTAATGAAAAACTGTTTTTT.

This sequence joins TRBV11-2 and TRBJ2-4; D uncertain. Germline loops: CDR1 SGHAT, CDR2 FQNNGV. V lost 5 bases and J 5 bases, leaving 13 bases between the germline ends. CDR3 size: 14 residues. The CDR3: CASSPGASENIQYF. The CDR3 DNA sequence: TGTGCCAGCAGCCCAGGTGCGAGCGAAAACATTCAGTACTTC.

This clonotype was picked up many times. V gene TRBV19 combines with J gene TRBJ1-5; D call uncertain. Looked up from germline, CDR1 is LNHDA and CDR2 is SQIVND (reference sequence). The CDR3 covers 15 residues. The germline V and J ends were trimmed by 4 bases and 4 bases, with 14 bases remaining between them. CDR3 region: CASSTGSLGNQPQHF. The CDR3 DNA sequence: TGTGCCAGTAGTACCGGGAGCCTAGGGAATCAGCCCCAGCATTTT. Complete variable domain (other parts from reference TRBV19 and TRBJ1-5): DGGITQSPKYLFRKEGQNVTLSCEQNLNHDAMYWYRQDPGQGLRLIYYSQIVNDFQKGDIAEGYSVSREKKESFPLTVTSAQKNPTAFYLCASSTGSLGNQPQHFGDGTRLSIL.

Many counts were recorded for this clonotype. The V gene is TRBV7-9, the J gene TRBJ2-7, with 7 bases aligning to TRBD1. CDR3 size: 16 residues. Germline loops: CDR1 SEHNR, CDR2 FQNEAQ (reference sequence). With V trimmed by 3 bases and J by 5 bases, 13 bases remained unmatched. CDR3 protein: CASSLMRGLTIDEQYF. CDR3 nucleotide sequence: TGTGCCAGCAGCTTGATGAGGGGGCTAACCATCGACGAGCAGTACTTC.

This clonotype occurred many times. The chain is built from TRBV5-6 and TRBJ2-5; 7 bases align to TRBD1. This CDR3 is 14 amino acids long. With V trimmed by 0 bases and J by 4 bases, 3 bases remained unmatched. Germline V gives CDR1 SGHDT, CDR2 YYEEEE. CDR3 nucleotides: TGTGCCAGCAGCTTGGCCCCAGGGGGAGAGACCCAGTACTTC. Protein sequence: CASSLAPGGETQYF.

In the case of this clonotype: A read error is possible here, since a much larger clone lies one base away. This rearrangement joins TRBV24-1 to TRBJ2-2, with D possibly called TRBD1 or TRBD2 (5 bases each). The CDR3 has 16 residues. Germline V gene sequence: CDR1 KGHDR, CDR2 SFDVKD. V lost 7 bases and J lost 4, with 18 bases in between. The CDR3 reads CATRDAGSKGTGELFF. As DNA, the CDR3 is TGTGCCACCAGAGATGCAGGGAGTAAGGGCACCGGGGAGCTGTTTTTT.

The chain carries TRBV18 and TRBJ2-5; D is perhaps TRBD2 (5 bases). This CDR3 is 15 amino acids long. V was trimmed by 0 bases and J by 3 bases, leaving 11 bases between them. Germline V lookup: CDR1 KGHSH, CDR2 LQKENI. The CDR3 reads CASSPPLADKETQYF. CDR3 DNA: TGTGCCAGCTCACCACCGCTAGCAGATAAAGAGACCCAGTACTTC.

A remark on this clonotype: Being one base from a much bigger clone, this may be a read error. The CDR3: CASSLEGSMNTDAFF. In DNA, the CDR3 is TGTGCCAGCAGCTTGGAGGGGTCCATGAACACTGATGCTTTCTTT. J is TRBJ1-1 and V is TRBV5-8; perhaps TRBD1 as D (5 bases). The CDR3 totals 15 residues. Germline V gene lookup returns CDR1 SGHTS and CDR2 YDEGEE. The entire variable domain, with the rest obtained from reference TRBV5-8 and TRBJ1-1, is as follows: EAGVTQSPTHLIKTRGQQATLRCSPISGHTSVYWYQQALGLGLQFLLWYDEGEERNRGNFPPRFSGRQFPNYSSELNVNALELEDSALYLCASSLEGSMNTDAFFGQGTRLTVV.

This clonotype was seen at least ten times. CDR3 region: CASSFWTGKVDYGYTF. In DNA, the CDR3 is TGTGCCAGCAGTTTCTGGACAGGGAAGGTAGACTATGGCTACACCTTC. This chain joins TRBV12-3 or TRBV12-4 and TRBJ1-2; TRBD1 matches 8 bases. V shed 3 bases and J 3 bases; nucleotides not matched to a gene: 9. CDR3 length: 16 residues.

This clonotype appeared many times. The chain employs TRBV20-1 and TRBJ2-7; the match to TRBD2 covers 8 bases. V lost 6 bases, J lost 3 bases, and 19 bases stayed unmatched. This CDR3 region has 17 residues. Per the germline V gene, CDR1 is DFQATT and CDR2 is SNEGSKA (reference sequence). CDR3 amino acids: CSAGAVSGAPIGYEQYF. The CDR3 nucleotides are TGCAGTGCCGGTGCAGTTAGCGGGGCTCCAATAGGCTACGAGCAGTACTTC.

This clonotype has more than one count but fewer than ten. The chain's CDR3 is CASNQDPQGYNEKLFF. CDR3 nucleotide sequence: TGCGCCAGCAACCAGGACCCACAGGGATATAATGAAAAACTGTTTTTT. The J gene is TRBJ1-4, the V gene TRBV4-1, with D possibly matching TRBD1 (6 bases). V lost 7 bases, J lost 4 bases, and 19 bases lay in between. Germline V gene data show CDR1 as MGHRA and CDR2 as YSYEKL. The CDR3 spans 16 residues.

This clonotype was counted at least ten times. V is TRBV14 and J is TRBJ1-1; D unresolved. The CDR3 is made up of 15 amino acids. Germline V gene lookup returns CDR1 SGHDN and CDR2 FVKESK. The germline V and J ends were trimmed by 4 bases and 3 bases, with 15 bases remaining between them. The CDR3 DNA reads TGTGCCAGCAGCCCGCCCTCGAACGGGGACACTGAAGCTTTCTTT. Its protein is CASSPPSNGDTEAFF.

The chain employs TRBV5-6 and TRBJ2-6, with 8 bases aligning to TRBD1. With 3 bases clipped from V and 3 bases from J, the junction kept 5 bases outside the gene matches. The germline CDR1 and CDR2 sequences are SGHDT and YYEEEE. The CDR3 covers 16 residues. The CDR3 sequence is CASSSYRGVGANVLTF. As DNA, the CDR3 is TGTGCCAGCAGCTCCTACAGGGGGGTTGGGGCCAACGTCCTGACTTTC.

This clonotype was found once. The chain has TRBV29-1 and TRBJ1-2; D is unclear. The CDR3 runs 15 residues. Germline-derived CDR1 and CDR2 are SQVTM and ANQGSEA. The V gene lost 2 bases and the J gene lost 5 bases, with 18 bases spanning the gap. The CDR3: CSVELVSGRPYGYTF. In DNA, the CDR3 is TGCAGCGTTGAATTGGTCAGCGGACGTCCTTATGGCTACACCTTC. Combining the CDR3 with reference TRBV29-1 and TRBJ1-2 gives the whole variable domain SAVISQKPSRDICQRGTSLTIQCQVDSQVTMMFWYRQQPGQSLTLIATANQGSEATYESGFVIDKFPISRPNLTFSTLTVSNMSPEDSSIYLCSVELVSGRPYGYTFGSGTRLTVV.

The table lists this clonotype with many counts. Here the CDR3 DNA reads TGTGCCTCTTCCGGGACAGAGAAAGAGACCCAGTACTTC. Protein: CASSGTEKETQYF. The chain joins TRBV6-1 to TRBJ2-5; 7 nucleotides line up with TRBD1. V was pared by 11 bases and J by 3 bases, with 9 bases of the junction left unmatched. From germline, CDR1 is MNHNS and CDR2 SASEGT. This CDR3 comprises 13 residues.

The rearrangement joins TRBV18 to TRBJ2-7, with 9 bases lining up with TRBD1. The germline CDR1 and CDR2 sequences are KGHSH and LQKENI. This CDR3 has 17 amino acids. J gave up 3 bases and V 2 bases, and 11 bases lay outside the gene matches. The CDR3 DNA sequence: TGTGCCAGCTCACCAATATACCCCGGGACAGGGAACTACGAGCAGTACTTC. Protein product: CASSPIYPGTGNYEQYF.

The rearrangement joins TRBV29-1 to TRBJ2-1; D is tentatively TRBD1 or TRBD2 (5 bases each). Germline CDR1 is SQVTM and CDR2 is ANQGSEA. The CDR3 has 12 amino acids. The ends were cut back, 1 base at V and 15 bases at J, with 16 bases in the middle. The CDR3 sequence is CSVEGLRDGSFF. In DNA form, the CDR3 reads TGCAGCGTTGAAGGACTCAGGGACGGGTCGTTCTTC.